Below are 22 T cell receptor beta chains sequenced from a single sample in a study of naive and memory T cell subsets (TCRdb year 2017). The study reported a robust and sensitive protocol to amplify, sequence and analyze TCRs, based on 3' ligation of a UMI-containing oligonucleotide to TCR cDNA. Library preparation was by 5' RACE. TCRdb records Illumina MiSeq as the sequencer. The ligated cDNA was amplified in four rounds of PCR with nested alpha and beta constant region primers together with the SP2 primer. The public reads were reanalyzed by TCRdb: fastp trimming at Q25, MiXCR alignment, in-frame beta chains only. Every CDR3 protein is listed once, alongside the most common genes and DNA of its rows. The sample table shows some 60,000 distinct CDR3 sequences, and more than 7.5% are seen once. Nearly 10% of the sample rests with the top ten. Receptors originate from a female donor in good health.

This clonotype was seen ten or more times. The genes are TRBV6-5 and TRBJ2-7, with D possibly being TRBD1 or TRBD2 (5 bases each). CDR3 length: 16 residues. With 8 bases removed from V and 6 bases from J, the gap between germline ends came to 26 bases. In germline, CDR1 is MNHEY, CDR2 SVGAGI. The CDR3 bases are TGTGCCAGCCGAACTCGCTTCTCCGGGACCACCGTCGAGCAGTACTTC. Translated: CASRTRFSGTTVEQYF.

This clonotype showed up many times. The rearrangement links TRBV18 to TRBJ1-1; weak D call: TRBD1 (5 bases). This CDR3 is built from 15 residues. The germline V gene has CDR1 KGHSH and CDR2 LQKENI. Trimming left V 3 bases short and J 0 bases short, with 11 bases between. The chain's CDR3 is CASSPTGQLNTEAFF. The CDR3 DNA reads as TGTGCCAGCTCACCGACGGGGCAGTTGAACACTGAAGCTTTCTTT.

Many counts were recorded for this clonotype. V and J are TRBV6-5 and TRBJ2-1, with D tentatively TRBD1 or TRBD2 (5 bases each). Germline CDR1 reads MNHEY; CDR2 reads SVGAGI. The CDR3 contains 15 residues. Trimming stripped 1 base from V and 8 bases from J, with 15 bases between. The CDR3 spells CASSYLAAGRDEQFF. CDR3 coding DNA: TGTGCCAGCAGTTACTTGGCCGCAGGGCGGGATGAGCAGTTCTTC.

This clonotype was recorded at least ten times. This rearrangement joins TRBV12-3 or TRBV12-4 to TRBJ1-2; 11 positions agree with TRBD1. V dropped 6 bases and J dropped 8; count of bases not matched to a gene: 8. CDR3 length: 14 residues. CDR3 residues: CASSPDRGLVGYTF. As DNA, the CDR3 is TGTGCCAGCAGCCCGGACAGGGGGCTCGTAGGCTACACCTTC.

This clonotype appeared many times. The rearrangement joins TRBV28 to TRBJ2-1; the D is unclear. The CDR3 has 14 residues. With 6 bases removed from V and 5 bases from J, the gap between germline ends came to 14 bases. The germline gives CDR1 MDHEN, CDR2 SYDVKM. The CDR3 nucleotides are TGTGCCAGCAGAGCACAACAAATCCACAATGAGCAGTTCTTC. Its translation is CASRAQQIHNEQFF.

This clonotype was recorded many times. V gene TRBV28 combines with J gene TRBJ1-5; TRBD1 agrees at 11 bases. With V trimmed by 6 bases and J by 3 bases, 4 bases remained unmatched. The CDR3 is 15 residues long. Germline V gene data show CDR1 as MDHEN and CDR2 as SYDVKM. Here the CDR3 DNA reads TGTGCCAGCAGGGACAGGGGGCACCTCAATCAGCCCCAGCATTTT. As protein: CASRDRGHLNQPQHF.

This clonotype turned up a few times. Here the CDR3 DNA reads TGTGCCAGCAGTTTTTACGATACGCAGTATTTT. Its protein product is CASSFYDTQYF. The chain combines TRBV28 with TRBJ2-3; no definite D call. The V gene's germline CDR1 is MDHEN and CDR2 SYDVKM. Trimming removed 3 bases from V and 6 bases from J, with 4 bases in between. CDR3 length: 11 amino acids. The full variable domain, completed using reference TRBV28 and TRBJ2-3, is DVKVTQSSRYLVKRTGEKVFLECVQDMDHENMFWYRQDPGLGLRLIYFSYDVKMKEKGDIPEGYSVSREKKERFSLILESASTNQTSMYLCASSFYDTQYFGPGTRLTVL.

This clonotype was seen at least ten times. V and J are TRBV5-1 and TRBJ1-5, with 8 bases that match TRBD1. Trimming removed 4 bases from V and 5 bases from J; junction bases left unmatched: 8. The germline V gene encodes CDR1 SGHRS and CDR2 YFSETQ. CDR3 length: 15 residues. The CDR3 spells CASSPLGQAHQPQHF. The CDR3 DNA reads TGCGCCAGCAGCCCACTGGGACAGGCTCATCAGCCCCAGCATTTT.

This clonotype has a count of ten or more. This chain uses TRBV5-1 with TRBJ2-3; TRBD2 matches at 14 bases. V lost 7 bases and J lost 8; bases outside the gene matches: 3. The CDR3 extends over 13 amino acids. Germline assignment: CDR1 SGHRS and CDR2 YFSETQ. The CDR3, as DNA: TGCGCCAGCGGACTAGCGGGGGGTGGTACGCAGTATTTT. Translated, it gives CASGLAGGGTQYF.

This clonotype was observed at least ten times. This chain connects TRBV7-2 to TRBJ2-1; D is ambiguous. Germline CDR1 SGHTA, CDR2 FQGNSA. The CDR3 spans 13 residues. Trimming left V 9 bases short and J 0 bases short, with 9 bases between. The CDR3 reads CASTPDSYNEQFF. For the CDR3, the DNA is TGTGCCAGTACGCCGGACTCCTACAATGAGCAGTTCTTC.

This chain links TRBV7-3 with TRBJ1-1, with 7 nucleotides matching TRBD1. This CDR3 region has 13 residues. In germline, CDR1 is SGHTA, CDR2 FQGTGA. V gave up 5 bases and J gave up 5 bases; unmatched junction bases: 5. CDR3 residues: CASSIQTGTEAFF. The CDR3 coding sequence is TGTGCCAGCAGCATACAGACAGGGACTGAAGCTTTCTTT.

This clonotype was observed many times. The chain recombines TRBV19 with TRBJ1-5; D is perhaps TRBD1 (6 bases). The CDR3 runs to 15 residues. Trimming removed 3 bases at V and 0 bases at J, with 9 bases between. Germline V CDR1 and CDR2: LNHDA, SQIVND (reference sequence). The CDR3 nucleotides read TGTGCCAGTAGTATGACAGGCGTTAGCAATCAGCCCCAGCATTTT. Translation: CASSMTGVSNQPQHF. The whole variable domain, filled in from reference TRBV19 and TRBJ1-5, reads DGGITQSPKYLFRKEGQNVTLSCEQNLNHDAMYWYRQDPGQGLRLIYYSQIVNDFQKGDIAEGYSVSREKKESFPLTVTSAQKNPTAFYLCASSMTGVSNQPQHFGDGTRLSIL.

The chain combines TRBV2 with TRBJ1-3; a weak D match, TRBD1 (5 bases). Germline V gives CDR1 SNHLY, CDR2 FYNNEI. The CDR3 extends over 15 amino acids. The ends were cut back, 6 bases at V and 0 bases at J, with 12 bases in the middle. The CDR3 protein is CASSLDRTSGNTIYF. The CDR3 region has the DNA TGTGCCAGCAGCCTAGACAGAACCTCTGGAAACACCATATATTTT. Full variable domain (rest looked up from reference TRBV2 and TRBJ1-3): EPEVTQTPSHQVTQMGQEVILRCVPISNHLYFYWYRQILGQKVEFLVSFYNNEISEKSEIFDDQFSVERPDGSNFTLKIRSTKLEDSAMYFCASSLDRTSGNTIYFGEGSWLTVV.

The CDR3 DNA reads as TGTGCCAGCAGTTTCTGGAGTAACGAGCAGTTCTTC. This gives the protein CASSFWSNEQFF. This rearrangement joins TRBV12-3 or TRBV12-4 to TRBJ2-1; D unresolved. Between the trimmed V and J ends, which lost 3 bases and 10 bases, there was a span of 10 bases. CDR3 length: 12 amino acids.

A few counts support this clonotype. The V and J genes are TRBV28 and TRBJ2-5; D uncertain. Germline assignment: CDR1 MDHEN and CDR2 SYDVKM. With 4 bases removed from V and 1 base from J, the gap between germline ends came to 7 bases. The CDR3 extends over 13 amino acids. As DNA, the CDR3 is TGTGCCAGCAGTTCGGTTCCCCAAGAGACCCAGTACTTC. Translation: CASSSVPQETQYF.

This clonotype was seen repeatedly, ten times or more. The chain uses TRBV12-3 or TRBV12-4 and TRBJ1-1, with D unclear. This CDR3 has 10 amino acids. The germline V and J ends were trimmed by 8 bases and 6 bases, with 7 bases remaining between them. CDR3 sequence (DNA): TGTGCCAGCGCCGTAGCTGAAGCTTTCTTT. Translating gives CASAVAEAFF.

This clonotype was observed a few times. The J gene is TRBJ2-3, the V gene TRBV12-3 or TRBV12-4; TRBD1 matches 8 bases. This CDR3 is 12 amino acids long. The V and J ends lost 8 bases and 4 bases, in that order; junction bases with no gene match: 2. The CDR3, as DNA: TGTGCCAGCTCGGACAGGGCAGATACGCAGTATTTT. Residues: CASSDRADTQYF.

This clonotype was counted many times. The chain employs TRBV9 and TRBJ2-2; D call uncertain. Germline values: CDR1 SGDLS, CDR2 YYNGEE. Trimming removed 4 bases from V and 1 base from J, with 17 bases in between. The CDR3 runs to 17 residues. The chain's CDR3 is CASSPSGSHLNTGELFF. In DNA form, the CDR3 reads TGTGCCAGCAGCCCGTCGGGCAGCCACTTGAACACCGGGGAGCTGTTTTTT. Full variable domain (missing parts from reference TRBV9 and TRBJ2-2): DSGVTQTPKHLITATGQRVTLRCSPRSGDLSVYWYQQSLDQGLQFLIQYYNGEERAKGNILERFSAQQFPDLHSELNLSSLELGDSALYFCASSPSGSHLNTGELFFGEGSRLTVL.

The chain links TRBV11-2 to TRBJ2-3, with D hard to call. The CDR3 spans 12 residues. Germline CDR1 and CDR2: SGHAT and FQNNGV. Trimming cost V 3 bases and J 7 bases, with 8 bases left between them. The CDR3 DNA reads as TGTGCCAGCAGCTTCTCCAGAAATACGCAGTATTTT. Protein product: CASSFSRNTQYF.

Here the CDR3 reads CAWSVRERDTQYF. DNA for the CDR3: TGTGCCTGGAGTGTACGGGAAAGAGATACGCAGTATTTT. V is TRBV30 and J is TRBJ2-3; D may be TRBD2 (5 bases). Trimming pared 0 bases from V and 5 bases from J, leaving 9 bases between. Germline V gene data show CDR1 as GTSNPN and CDR2 as SVGIG (reference sequence). The CDR3 sequence is 13 residues long.

The V and J genes are TRBV6-5 and TRBJ2-7; D is ambiguous. V gave up 2 bases and J gave up 2 bases, with 7 bases separating them. CDR1 is MNHEY, CDR2 SVGAGI, per germline. The CDR3 totals 13 residues. CDR3 amino acids: CASSYRDTYEQYF. In DNA, the CDR3 is TGTGCCAGCAGTTACAGGGATACCTACGAGCAGTACTTC.

Only a few counts were recorded for this clonotype. The chain carries TRBV2 and TRBJ2-7; D gene uncertain. The CDR3 extends over 15 amino acids. The V end lost 2 bases, the J end lost 3 bases, and 14 bases lay between the germline ends. Per germline, CDR1 SNHLY and CDR2 FYNNEI. CDR3 bases: TGTGCCAGCAGTGAATCTCCCGACGGGTTCTACGAGCAGTACTTC. It codes for CASSESPDGFYEQYF.